A single sample gave rise to the 20 T cell receptor beta chains below, sequenced in a study of blood T cell repertoires in COVID-19. Assay used: immunoSEQ multiplex PCR; TCRdb lists only in-frame clones, some missing. This sample carries 20,000 to 25,000 clones, approximately 87% of them seen once, and the ten largest clones take over 25%. Sequences were obtained from peripheral blood. These receptors originate from a human donor with active COVID-19. The donor label of this sample is uncertain.

The rearrangement uses TRBV4-3 and TRBJ2-7, with a weak D call TRBD2 (5 bases). The V gene's germline CDR1 is LGHNA and CDR2 YSLEER. CDR3 length: 15 amino acids. V was pared by 1 base and J by 5 bases, with 15 bases between. The CDR3 loop is CASSQGIGLGDEQYF. The CDR3 DNA reads TGCGCCAGCAGCCAAGGAATCGGCCTCGGGGACGAGCAGTACTTC.

The chain is built from TRBV5-6 and TRBJ2-3; the match to TRBD1 covers 11 bases. The CDR3 length is 17 residues. V lost 0 bases to trimming and J lost 4 bases; unmatched junction nucleotides: 7. Germline V gives CDR1 SGHDT, CDR2 YYEEEE. The CDR3 region has the DNA TGTGCCAGCAGCTTGGGGACAGGGGGCAATTTGGCAGATACGCAGTATTTT. Its translation is CASSLGTGGNLADTQYF. Full variable domain (outside the CDR3, taken from reference TRBV5-6 and TRBJ2-3): DAGVTQSPTHLIKTRGQQVTLRCSPKSGHDTVSWYQQALGQGPQFIFQYYEEEERQRGNFPDRFSGHQFPNYSSELNVNALLLGDSALYLCASSLGTGGNLADTQYFGPGTRLTVL.

This clone is judged medium-sized (0.01 to 0.1%). The chain links TRBV4-1 to TRBJ2-7; 15 nucleotides agree with TRBD2. V was pared by 4 bases and J by 3 bases, with 10 bases of the junction left unmatched. Per germline, CDR1 MGHRA and CDR2 YSYEKL. The CDR3 totals 18 residues. CDR3 loop: CASSPGLAGGRSHYEQYF. DNA for the CDR3: TGCGCCAGCAGCCCTGGACTAGCGGGGGGGCGGTCTCACTACGAGCAGTACTTC.

This rearrangement joins TRBV9 to TRBJ2-1; 11 nucleotides line up with TRBD2. CDR3 size: 17 residues. CDR1 is SGDLS, CDR2 YYNGEE, per germline. V gave up 0 bases and J gave up 3 bases; unmatched junction bases: 5. The CDR3 protein is CASSVELAGAFYNEQFF. The CDR3 coding sequence is TGTGCCAGCAGCGTAGAACTAGCGGGAGCGTTCTACAATGAGCAGTTCTTC.

The chain links TRBV19 to TRBJ2-2; D is unresolved. Germline CDR1 LNHDA, CDR2 SQIVND (reference sequence). The CDR3 is 13 residues long. The ends were cut back, 1 base at V and 4 bases at J, with 4 bases in the middle. DNA of the CDR3: TGTGCCAGTAGTATAGGAGCCACCGGGGAGCTGTTTTTT. It is translated as CASSIGATGELFF.

The chain employs TRBV18 and TRBJ2-5; the D gene is possibly TRBD1 (5 bases). The CDR3 is made up of 13 amino acids. CDR1 and CDR2 from the germline V gene are KGHSH and LQKENI. Trimming cost V 3 bases and J 5 bases, with 10 bases left between them. Here the CDR3 DNA reads TGTGCCAGCTCACCCTCAGGGTGGGAGACCCAGTACTTC. It yields the protein CASSPSGWETQYF.

The chain links TRBV10-3 to TRBJ1-1; 7 positions agree with TRBD1. The CDR3 is 13 amino acids. Germline assignment: CDR1 ENHRY and CDR2 SYGVKD. V lost 9 bases and J lost 1; bases outside the gene matches: 5. CDR3 loop: CAIQQGRNTEAFF. For the CDR3, the DNA is TGTGCCATACAACAGGGGAGGAACACTGAAGCTTTCTTT.

This rearrangement joins TRBV10-2 to TRBJ1-3; D not resolved. CDR1 and CDR2 from the germline V gene are WSHSY and SAAADI. V lost 9 bases to trimming and J lost 7 bases, with 4 bases between them. There are 9 residues in the CDR3. The CDR3 DNA reads TGCGCCAGACGGAACACCATATATTTT. Amino acid sequence: CARRNTIYF.

This rearrangement joins TRBV9 to TRBJ2-1; D might be TRBD1 (5 bases). CDR1 is SGDLS, CDR2 YYNGEE, per germline. The ends were cut back, 1 base at V and 2 bases at J, with 10 bases in the middle. The CDR3 runs to 15 residues. CDR3 sequence: CASSVSQETYNEQFF. Here the CDR3 DNA reads TGTGCCAGCAGCGTATCACAGGAGACCTACAATGAGCAGTTCTTC.

The chain carries TRBV19 and TRBJ1-2; the match to TRBD1 covers 10 bases. The CDR3 contains 13 residues. The trim removed 5 bases at V and 4 bases at J, leaving 1 base unmatched. Germline values: CDR1 LNHDA, CDR2 SQIVND (reference sequence). CDR3 coding DNA: TGTGCCAGTAGTGACAGGGGGCTCTATGGCTACACCTTC. Its protein is CASSDRGLYGYTF.

V is TRBV7-9 and J is TRBJ2-7, with 8 bases identical to TRBD2. Trimming at V came to 4 bases and at J to 2 bases, leaving 7 bases not matched to a gene. The germline V gene encodes CDR1 SEHNR and CDR2 FQNEAQ (reference sequence). The CDR3 runs to 15 residues. CDR3: CASSSPFGGAYEQYF. For the CDR3, the DNA is TGTGCCAGCAGCTCACCTTTCGGGGGGGCCTACGAGCAGTACTTC.

V gene TRBV12-5 combines with J gene TRBJ2-3; D is possibly TRBD1 (6 bases). From germline, CDR1 is LGHNT and CDR2 FRNRAP. V lost 5 bases and J lost 6, with 15 bases in between. This CDR3 is 14 amino acids long. CDR3 nucleotide sequence: TGTGCTAGTGGTATCGGACTTCAGGGGGATACGCAGTATTTT. Protein: CASGIGLQGDTQYF.

The J gene is TRBJ1-1, the V gene TRBV30; TRBD1 might be the D (5 bases). Trimming shortened V by 8 bases and J by 3 bases, and 16 bases separated the two germline ends. CDR3 length equals 13 residues. The germline V gene has CDR1 GTSNPN and CDR2 SVGIG (reference sequence). CDR3 protein: CAVTPRVDTEAFF. CDR3 in DNA: TGTGCCGTAACTCCCAGGGTCGACACTGAAGCTTTCTTT.

This chain links TRBV2 with TRBJ1-5; maybe TRBD1 (5 bases). V was pared by 3 bases and J by 6 bases, with 9 bases between. Germline loops: CDR1 SNHLY, CDR2 FYNNEI. The CDR3 is 13 amino acids. Here the CDR3 DNA reads TGTGCCAGCAGTGACAGGGAAAGTCAGCCCCAGCATTTT. It yields the protein CASSDRESQPQHF.

The V and J genes are TRBV24-1 and TRBJ1-4, with D tentatively TRBD1 (5 bases). The CDR3 runs to 16 residues. V lost 8 bases, J lost 0 bases, and 15 bases lay in between. The germline V gene encodes CDR1 KGHDR and CDR2 SFDVKD. CDR3 sequence (DNA): TGTGCCACCATGGGGGGTTGGGGTGCAACTAATGAAAAACTGTTTTTT. It yields the protein CATMGGWGATNEKLFF.

The chain joins TRBV11-2 to TRBJ1-1; 9 bases fit TRBD1. The germline gives CDR1 SGHAT, CDR2 FQNNGV. The CDR3 covers 14 residues. J was trimmed by 1 base and V by 3 bases; bases with no gene match: 0. CDR3: CASSLGQGNTEAFF. DNA of the CDR3: TGTGCCAGCAGCTTGGGACAGGGGAACACTGAAGCTTTCTTT.

J is TRBJ2-1 and V is TRBV18; a weak D match, TRBD1 (5 bases). Between the trimmed V and J ends, which lost 4 bases and 0 bases, there was a span of 25 bases. Per the germline V gene, CDR1 is KGHSH and CDR2 is LQKENI. The length of the CDR3 is 20 residues. CDR3 in DNA: TGTGCCAGCTCACGTAACCCGACAGAGGAAGGTGTGAGCTCCTACAATGAGCAGTTCTTC. This codes for CASSRNPTEEGVSSYNEQFF. The full variable domain, rest sourced from reference TRBV18 and TRBJ2-1, is NAGVMQNPRHLVRRRGQEARLRCSPMKGHSHVYWYRQLPEEGLKFMVYLQKENIIDESGMPKERFSAEFPKEGPSILRIQQVVRGDSAAYFCASSRNPTEEGVSSYNEQFFGPGTRLTVL.

J is TRBJ2-3 and V is TRBV5-1; 9 bases are a match to TRBD2. Germline assignment: CDR1 SGHRS and CDR2 YFSETQ. The CDR3 runs to 14 residues. J was trimmed by 8 bases and V by 3 bases; bases with no gene match: 7. CDR3 sequence (DNA): TGCGCCAGCAGCTACGATAGCGGGAGCGGTACGCAGTATTTT. Its translation is CASSYDSGSGTQYF.

The J gene is TRBJ2-2, the V gene TRBV14; 11 bases match TRBD1. The CDR3 totals 20 residues. With V trimmed by 1 base and J by 6 bases, 16 bases remained unmatched. In germline, CDR1 is SGHDN, CDR2 FVKESK. As DNA, the CDR3 is TGTGCCAGCAGCCAAGGCAGGGACAGGGGGGCTTTTCGACATGCCGGGGAGCTGTTTTTT. Amino acid sequence: CASSQGRDRGAFRHAGELFF.

This rearrangement joins TRBV3-1 (or the pseudogene TRBV3-2) to TRBJ2-4; possible D gene TRBD2, 7 bases. Germline loops: CDR1 LGHDT, CDR2 YNNKEL (reference sequence). The CDR3 is 15 residues long. The V and J ends lost 5 bases and 2 bases respectively, with 13 bases between them. The CDR3 reads CASSLGGVTKNIQYF. The CDR3 DNA follows: TGTGCCAGCAGCTTAGGGGGGGTGACCAAAAACATTCAGTACTTC.